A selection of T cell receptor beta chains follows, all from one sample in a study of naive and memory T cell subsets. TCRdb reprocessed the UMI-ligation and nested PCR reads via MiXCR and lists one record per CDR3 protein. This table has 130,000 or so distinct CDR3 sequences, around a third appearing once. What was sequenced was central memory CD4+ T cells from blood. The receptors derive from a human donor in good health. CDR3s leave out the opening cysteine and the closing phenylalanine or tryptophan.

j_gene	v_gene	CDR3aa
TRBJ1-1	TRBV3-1	ASSQELPGGGSDTEAF
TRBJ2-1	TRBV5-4	ASSLDGIGEQF
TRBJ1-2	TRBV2	ASSELQGNGYT
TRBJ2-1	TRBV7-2	ASSPFSYEQF
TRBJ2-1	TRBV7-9	ASSQGSSRSRGEQF
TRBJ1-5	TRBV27	ASSPGQGFQPQH
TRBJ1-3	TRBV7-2	ASSPIDRRSSGNTIY
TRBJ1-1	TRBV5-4	ASSLSVNTEAF
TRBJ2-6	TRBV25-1	ASSEFGGTGANVLT
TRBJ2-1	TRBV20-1	SARDISGSTNEQF
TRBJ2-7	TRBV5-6	ASSYKPGQSSYEQY
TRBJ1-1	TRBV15	ATSSDGVSEAF
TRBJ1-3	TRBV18	ASSPAGQQRSGNTIY
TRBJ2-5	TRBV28	ASSFNRRRDRVGETQY
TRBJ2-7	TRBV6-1	ASTPGQSYEQY
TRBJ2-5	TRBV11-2	ASSLAGGGCETQY
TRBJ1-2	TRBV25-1	ASSTLDDYGYT
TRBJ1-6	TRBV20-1	SALRPGTGMWAPLH
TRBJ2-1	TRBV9	ASSVASGTAYNEQF
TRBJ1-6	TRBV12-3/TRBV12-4	ASSPPNGSPLH
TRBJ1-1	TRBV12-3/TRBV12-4	ATTGQGMETEAF
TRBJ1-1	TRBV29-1	SVSGQLLNTEAF
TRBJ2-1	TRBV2	ASRGFGTSVSEQF
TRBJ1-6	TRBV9	ASSPGQGPSPLH
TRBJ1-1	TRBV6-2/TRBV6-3	ASSRPSSYTEAF
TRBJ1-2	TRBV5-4	ASSGKTGGHGYT
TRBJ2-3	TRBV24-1	ATSGYGREADTQY
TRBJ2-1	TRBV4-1	ASSQGLSSDNEQF
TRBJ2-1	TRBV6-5	ASSYSKLSGNNEQF
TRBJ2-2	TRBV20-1	NPRGDREYTGELF
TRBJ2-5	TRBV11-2	ASSLALARETQY
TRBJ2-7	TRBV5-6	ASSLGYPSYEQY
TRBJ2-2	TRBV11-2	ASSQTNTGELF
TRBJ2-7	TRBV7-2	ASSLGRLALEQY
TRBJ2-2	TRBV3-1	ASSTRGAGELF
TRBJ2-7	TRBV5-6	ASSLDFRRSKTYEQY
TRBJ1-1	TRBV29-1	SVVEGADTEAF
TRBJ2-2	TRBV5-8	ASSFDMANTGELF
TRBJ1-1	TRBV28	ASSLYKRMAVTEAF
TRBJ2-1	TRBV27	ASSLQVISDEQF
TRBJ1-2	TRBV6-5	ASSSTGKHHYGYT
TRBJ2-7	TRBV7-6	ASSLNPGTSGRAQYEQY
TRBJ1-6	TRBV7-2	ASRGHRNSPLH
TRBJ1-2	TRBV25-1	ASSERTVNGYT
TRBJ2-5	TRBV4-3	ASSQSPGTRETQY